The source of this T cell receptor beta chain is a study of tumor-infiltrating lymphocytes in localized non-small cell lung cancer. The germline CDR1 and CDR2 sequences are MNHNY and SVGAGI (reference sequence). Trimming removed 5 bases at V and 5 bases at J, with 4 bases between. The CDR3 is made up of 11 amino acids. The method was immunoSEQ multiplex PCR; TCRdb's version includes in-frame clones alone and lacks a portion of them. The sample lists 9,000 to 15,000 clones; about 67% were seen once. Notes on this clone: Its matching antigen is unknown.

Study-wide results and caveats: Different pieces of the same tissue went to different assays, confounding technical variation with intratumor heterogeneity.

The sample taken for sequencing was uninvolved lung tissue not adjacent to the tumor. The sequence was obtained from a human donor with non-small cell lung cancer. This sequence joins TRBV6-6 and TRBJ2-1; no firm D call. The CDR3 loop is CASSTDNEQFF. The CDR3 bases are TGTGCCAGCAGTACGGACAATGAGCAGTTCTTC.